One T cell receptor (beta chain) is described in this entry. The data originate from a study of human CD8 memory T cell subsets. TCR beta libraries were made by UMI-labeled 5' RACE. With the 5' RACE reads reprocessed, TCRdb shows one record per CDR3 protein and no DNA. The ten most abundant clones cover about 24% of a sample with 7,900 or so distinct CDR3 sequences. The germline gives CDR1 SGHDT, CDR2 YYEEEE. The CDR3 has 13 residues. This receptor was taken from a human donor in good health. The genes are TRBV5-6 and TRBJ2-1; the D call of TRBD2 rests on TCRdb alone, since no DNA is present to check it. The source material was CD8+ T cells from PBMCs. CDR3 region: CASSPGLALEQFF.